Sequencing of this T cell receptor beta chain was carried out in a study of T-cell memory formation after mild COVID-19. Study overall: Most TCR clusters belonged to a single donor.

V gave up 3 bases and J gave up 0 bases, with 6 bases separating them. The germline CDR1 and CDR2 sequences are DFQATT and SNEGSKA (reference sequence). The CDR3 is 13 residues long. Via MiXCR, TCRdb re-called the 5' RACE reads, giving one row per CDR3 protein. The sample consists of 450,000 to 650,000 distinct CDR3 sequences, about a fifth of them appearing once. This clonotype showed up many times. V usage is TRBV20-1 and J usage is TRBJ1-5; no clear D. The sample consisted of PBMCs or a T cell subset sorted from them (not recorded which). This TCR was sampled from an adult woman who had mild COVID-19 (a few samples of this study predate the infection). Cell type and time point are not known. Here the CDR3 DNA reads TGCAGTGCTAGGGAGGATAGCAATCAGCCCCAGCATTTT. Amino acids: CSAREDSNQPQHF.